Listed here is a single T cell receptor beta chain. Profiling relied on immunoSEQ multiplex PCR, and the TCRdb table lists in-frame clones only, not all of them. The sample shows about 350,000 clones, approximately 86% of them seen only once. The sample comes from a study of Ad26.COV2.S vaccination and SARS-CoV-2 variants. For the study at large: Once or twice, 56 days apart, Ad26.COV2.S was delivered intramuscularly.

The treatment denotes: roughly 18 received Ad26.COV2.S at low or high dose, single or two shots; several received placebo; per-sample allocation not given. Each sample was drawn 63 days after the first injection (of vaccine or placebo). V was cut by 2 bases and J by 5 bases, with 10 bases left in between. The CDR3 has 13 amino acids. Germline V gene data show CDR1 as SGHRS and CDR2 as YFSETQ. The starting material was peripheral blood, obtained in a trial of Ad26.COV2.S vaccine versus placebo. This receptor was taken from a person aged 18-65 years who received the Ad26.COV2.S COVID-19 vaccine or a placebo. The chain has TRBV5-1 and TRBJ2-5, with D uncertain. In DNA form, the CDR3 reads TGCGCCAGCAGCTTTCAGTTTCTGGAGACCCAGTACTTC. Translated, it gives CASSFQFLETQYF.